This TCR beta chain stems from a study of beta chain features in type 1 diabetes. The CDR3 length is 15 residues. Germline V gene sequence: CDR1 SGDLS, CDR2 YYNGEE. J gave up 5 bases and V 2 bases, and 5 bases lay outside the gene matches. Study results and limitations: Patients' naive, central memory and Treg TCRB repertoires seemed closer to one another than those of healthy donors. For Type 1 diabetes patients, all four CD4+ subsets carried TCRB CDR3s that were moderately but significantly shorter.

cDNA synthesis used the whole RNA isolate, giving expressed TCRB sequences. Using immunoSEQ multiplex PCR, the repertoire was profiled, and TCRdb retains in-frame clones only, with some absent. This sample yields over 200,000 clones, of which roughly 10% are seen a single time; more than 0.015% belongs to the top ten. This clone was counted a few times. No antigen is known for it. Populations isolated by sorting all had purity greater than 95%. This sequence originates from a man aged 25-40 years with type 1 diabetes. The sequenced material came from naive CD4+ T cells from blood. The chain links TRBV9 to TRBJ2-1; 9 bases are a match to TRBD1. The CDR3 loop reads CASSVSGTGNNEQFF. CDR3 sequence (DNA): TGTGCCAGCAGCGTGAGCGGGACAGGGAACAATGAGCAGTTCTTC. Complete variable domain (other parts from reference TRBV9 and TRBJ2-1): DSGVTQTPKHLITATGQRVTLRCSPRSGDLSVYWYQQSLDQGLQFLIQYYNGEERAKGNILERFSAQQFPDLHSELNLSSLELGDSALYFCASSVSGTGNNEQFFGPGTRLTVL.